Presented here are 12 T cell receptor beta chains from one specimen sequenced in a study of T-cell memory formation after mild COVID-19. One entry per CDR3 protein, called by TCRdb with MiXCR from the 5' RACE reads. The profile shows under 300,000 distinct CDR3 sequences, over 8.5% of them singletons. Sequenced sample: PBMCs or a T cell subset sorted from them (not recorded which). These receptors all stem from a young man who had mild COVID-19 (a few samples of this study predate the infection). Cell type and time point are not known.

In its sample, this clonotype was seen many times. The chain uses TRBV5-5 and TRBJ1-1, with 9 bases aligning to TRBD1. CDR3 length: 14 amino acids. CDR1 and CDR2 (germline): SGHKS, YYEKEE (reference sequence). V shed 4 bases, J shed 2 bases, and the junction held 3 bases outside the gene matches. The CDR3 nucleotides are TGTGCCAGCAGCGAGGGACAGGGTAACACTGAAGCTTTCTTT. It codes for CASSEGQGNTEAFF.

The chain carries TRBV28 and TRBJ2-2; 9 bases align to TRBD1. Germline CDR1 is MDHEN and CDR2 is SYDVKM. The CDR3 has 13 residues. V lost 6 bases to trimming and J lost 4 bases; unmatched junction nucleotides: 0. The DNA of the CDR3 is TGTGCCAGCAGGACAGGGGGCACCGGGGAGCTGTTTTTT. Its translation: CASRTGGTGELFF.

This clonotype was seen a few times. V usage is TRBV11-2 and J usage is TRBJ1-2; D might be TRBD1 (6 bases). V was clipped by 5 bases and J by 6 bases, with 16 bases between them. Germline CDR1 reads SGHAT; CDR2 reads FQNNGV. This CDR3 region has 14 residues. For the CDR3, the DNA is TGTGCCAGCAGCCCAAACTCAGGGGTGGATGGCTACACCTTC. This encodes CASSPNSGVDGYTF.

The sample holds a few counts of this clonotype. The V call is TRBV7-9, the J call TRBJ2-7, with 8 bases fitting TRBD2. CDR3 length: 14 residues. The V and J ends lost 3 bases and 4 bases, in that order; junction bases with no gene match: 5. Germline assignment: CDR1 SEHNR and CDR2 FQNEAQ (reference sequence). The CDR3 loop reads CASSFGGAGYEQYF. The CDR3 DNA reads as TGTGCCAGCAGCTTCGGGGGGGCTGGTTACGAGCAGTACTTC.

This sequence joins TRBV5-1 and TRBJ1-1, with D uncertain. Trimming removed 1 base from V and 4 bases from J, with 11 bases in between. Germline values: CDR1 SGHRS, CDR2 YFSETQ. The CDR3 length is 14 residues. The CDR3 DNA follows: TGCGCCAGCAGCTTGCCTTCTGTGGGCACTGAAGCTTTCTTT. Protein: CASSLPSVGTEAFF.

This clonotype was detected ten times or more. The chain combines TRBV29-1 with TRBJ2-5; D may be TRBD1 (6 bases). Trimming shortened V by 3 bases and J by 1 base, and 9 bases separated the two germline ends. Germline CDR1 SQVTM, CDR2 ANQGSEA. This CDR3 contains 13 residues. CDR3 sequence reads: CSVDRGIQETQYF. DNA for the CDR3: TGCAGCGTTGATAGGGGGATCCAAGAGACCCAGTACTTC.

This clonotype was seen only a few times. The chain couples TRBV30 to TRBJ1-5, with a possible D match to TRBD1 (5 bases). With 2 bases removed from V and 10 bases from J, the gap between germline ends came to 15 bases. CDR1 is GTSNPN and CDR2 is SVGIG in the germline V gene (reference sequence). CDR3 size: 13 residues. Here the CDR3 DNA reads TGTGCCTGGAGTCAACAGGAAGGAAAACCCCAGCATTTT. As protein: CAWSQQEGKPQHF.

The rearrangement uses TRBV10-2 and TRBJ2-1; 7 bases match TRBD1. The ends lost 0 bases at V and 3 bases at J; junction bases unmatched: 5. CDR1 and CDR2 (germline): WSHSY, SAAADI. This CDR3 has 16 amino acids. CDR3 loop: CASSESEGTDYNEQFF. CDR3 DNA: TGCGCCAGCAGTGAGTCTGAGGGGACAGACTACAATGAGCAGTTCTTC.

The rearrangement joins TRBV4-1 to TRBJ2-7; D perhaps matches TRBD1 (5 bases). Germline V gives CDR1 MGHRA, CDR2 YSYEKL. The V end lost 0 bases, the J end lost 0 bases, and 9 bases lay between the germline ends. There are 15 residues in the CDR3. CDR3 sequence reads: CASSQENRPSYEQYV. The DNA of the CDR3 is TGCGCCAGCAGCCAAGAAAACAGGCCCTCCTACGAGCAGTACGTC.

V usage is TRBV20-1 and J usage is TRBJ2-7, with TRBD1 matching over 8 bases. J lost 3 bases, V lost 5 bases, and 3 bases had no gene match. Germline V gene sequence: CDR1 DFQATT, CDR2 SNEGSKA (reference sequence). This CDR3 comprises 12 residues. In DNA, the CDR3 is TGCAGTGCTCGACAGGGGAACTACGAGCAGTACGTC. Protein product: CSARQGNYEQYV.

This clonotype was counted between two and nine times. The chain joins TRBV5-1 to TRBJ2-3; no firm D call. Germline V lookup: CDR1 SGHRS, CDR2 YFSETQ. CDR3 length equals 12 residues. The germline V and J ends were trimmed by 4 bases and 2 bases, with 5 bases remaining between them. The CDR3 protein is CASSTFTDTQYF. CDR3 sequence (DNA): TGCGCCAGCAGCACGTTCACAGATACGCAGTATTTT.

This chain links TRBV7-9 with TRBJ2-7; D remains unclear. Trimming pared 1 base from V and 7 bases from J, leaving 8 bases between. The germline CDR1 and CDR2 sequences are SEHNR and FQNEAQ (reference sequence). This CDR3 has 12 residues. CDR3 protein: CASSLGVTEQYV. CDR3 DNA: TGTGCCAGCAGCTTAGGGGTGACTGAGCAGTACGTC.